These 6 T cell receptor beta chains originate from one sample sequenced in a study of read filtering for tumor transcriptome and immune sequencing (dated by TCRdb to the early 2020s). The reads were generated on an Illumina HiSeq 4000. Starting from 350 to 450 ng RNA, TCR libraries were constructed with the Immunoverse kit using molecular barcoded adaptors that cover the alpha/delta and beta/gamma chains. TCRdb trimmed public reads at Q25 via fastp, called clones via MiXCR and kept in-frame beta chains. Entries that share a CDR3 protein sequence are merged under the most common genes and DNA. This sample lists about 130,000 distinct CDR3 sequences; over 10% were detected once. 11% of the sample rests with the top ten. Material for sequencing was a population of CD138-negative cells sorted from bone marrow. The cell subset or site tag for this specimen amounts to: bone marrow mononuclear cells depleted of CD138+ plasma/myeloma cells by negative magnetic selection. The receptor set was obtained from a donor aged 40 or older with multiple myeloma.

About this clonotype: This may arise from a read error, as a much more abundant clone is one base away. The V call is TRBV11-2, the J call TRBJ1-3, with 7 positions matching TRBD1. Germline V gene lookup returns CDR1 SGHAT and CDR2 FQNNGV. The CDR3 runs to 16 residues. Germline trimming cut 4 bases from V and 3 bases from J; bases unmatched to any gene: 9. The CDR3 nucleotides are TGTGCCAGCAGCTATATACAGGGGCTTGGTGGAAACACCATATATTTT. It specifies CASSYIQGLGGNTIYF. The full variable domain, with the rest looked up from reference TRBV11-2 and TRBJ1-3, is EAGVAQSPRYKIIEKRQSVAFWCNPISGHATLYWYQQILGQGPKLLIQFQNNGVVDDSQLPKDRFSAERLKGVDSTLKIQPAKLEDSAVYLCASSYIQGLGGNTIYFGEGSWLTVV.

This clonotype was observed at least ten times. Here the CDR3 DNA reads TGCGCCAGCAGCTTGGTAGGACCTCATAACACCGGGGAGCTGTTTTTT. Translation: CASSLVGPHNTGELFF. This chain links TRBV5-1 with TRBJ2-2; the D is unclear. CDR3 length: 16 residues. V dropped 0 bases and J dropped 2 bases, with 11 bases sitting between them. Germline CDR1 and CDR2: SGHRS and YFSETQ.

The genes are TRBV13 and TRBJ2-3; perhaps TRBD2 as D (5 bases). CDR1 and CDR2 (germline): PRHDT, FYEKMQ (reference sequence). Trimming removed 3 bases from V and 1 base from J, with 11 bases in between. The CDR3 runs to 15 residues. The CDR3: CASSLWISGTDTQYF. The CDR3 DNA reads as TGTGCCAGCAGCTTGTGGATTAGCGGCACAGATACGCAGTATTTT.

The sample holds many counts of this clonotype. The J gene is TRBJ2-7, the V gene TRBV20-1; weak D call: TRBD2 (6 bases). V was pared by 5 bases and J by 3 bases, with 14 bases between. CDR3 length equals 13 residues. Germline CDR1 DFQATT, CDR2 SNEGSKA (reference sequence). The CDR3 spells CSAWTTSNYEQYF. CDR3 DNA sequence: TGCAGTGCTTGGACTACATCGAACTACGAGCAGTACTTC.

This clonotype was counted at least ten times. The V gene is TRBV11-2, the J gene TRBJ2-2; TRBD2 matches at 7 bases. Germline V CDR1 and CDR2: SGHAT, FQNNGV. The CDR3 is 15 residues long. V trimming: 3 bases; J trimming: 7 bases; junction bases outside the gene matches: 8. The CDR3 here is CASSLVGGPIGELFF. CDR3 bases: TGTGCCAGCAGCTTGGTGGGAGGGCCAATCGGGGAGCTGTTTTTT.

This clonotype came up many times. The genes are TRBV30 and TRBJ1-6; 8 nucleotides agree with TRBD1. CDR3 length: 14 amino acids. Germline V gene data show CDR1 as GTSNPN and CDR2 as SVGIG (reference sequence). V dropped 3 bases and J dropped 7; count of bases not matched to a gene: 5. CDR3: CAWRADRGNSPLHF. Written as DNA, the CDR3 is TGTGCCTGGAGAGCCGACAGGGGAAATTCACCCCTCCACTTT. Variable domain in full (rest from reference TRBV30 and TRBJ1-6): SQTIHQWPATLVQPVGSPLSLECTVEGTSNPNLYWYRQAAGRGLQLLFYSVGIGQISSEVPQNLSASRPQDRQFILSSKKLLLSDSGFYLCAWRADRGNSPLHFGNGTRLTVT.